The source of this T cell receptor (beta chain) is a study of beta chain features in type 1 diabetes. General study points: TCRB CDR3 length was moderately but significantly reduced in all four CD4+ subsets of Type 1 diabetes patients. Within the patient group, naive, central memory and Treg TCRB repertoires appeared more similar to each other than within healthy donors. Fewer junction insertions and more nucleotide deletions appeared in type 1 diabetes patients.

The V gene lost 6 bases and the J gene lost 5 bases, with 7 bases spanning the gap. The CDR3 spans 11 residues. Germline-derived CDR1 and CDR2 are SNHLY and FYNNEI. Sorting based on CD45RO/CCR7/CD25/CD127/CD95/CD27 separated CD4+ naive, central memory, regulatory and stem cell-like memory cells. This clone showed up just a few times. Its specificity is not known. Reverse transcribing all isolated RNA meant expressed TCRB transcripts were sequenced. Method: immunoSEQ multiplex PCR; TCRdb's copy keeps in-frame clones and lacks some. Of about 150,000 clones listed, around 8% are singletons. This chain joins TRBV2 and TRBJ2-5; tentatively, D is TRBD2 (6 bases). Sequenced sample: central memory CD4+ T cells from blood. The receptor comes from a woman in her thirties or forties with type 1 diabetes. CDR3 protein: CASRGGETQYF. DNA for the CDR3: TGTGCCAGCAGAGGAGGGGAGACCCAGTACTTC.